The 17 T cell receptor beta chains below were found in one sample sequenced in a study of blood T cell repertoires in COVID-19 (dated by TCRdb to about 2020). The library was prepared using the immunoSEQ multiplex PCR assay. TCRdb obtained this table from immuneACCESS and retained in-frame rearrangements with V and J assigned. These tables miss some clones; where compared with another copy, unresolved V genes account for less than half of the shortfall, and the remainder is unexplained. Present in this sample are about 99,000 clones, less than 85% of which were seen just once. The ten most abundant clones make up 15% to 20% of the sample. The sample consisted of peripheral blood. Source of these receptors: a woman older than 75 with active or convalescent COVID-19.

The chain couples TRBV24-1 to TRBJ1-5; D is ambiguous. Germline CDR1 and CDR2: KGHDR and SFDVKD. The CDR3 sequence is 14 residues long. The V end was cut by 4 bases, the J end by 0 bases, with 6 bases between. CDR3 DNA sequence: TGTGCCACCAGTGAGCAGGATAGCAATCAGCCCCAGCATTTT. This translates into CATSEQDSNQPQHF.

The chain links TRBV9 to TRBJ2-3, with a possible D match to TRBD1 (6 bases). From germline, CDR1 is SGDLS and CDR2 YYNGEE. Trimming pared 1 base from V and 1 base from J, leaving 10 bases between. CDR3 length: 15 residues. The CDR3 here is CASSVLGGRTDTQYF. For the CDR3, the DNA is TGTGCCAGCAGCGTACTAGGGGGTCGCACAGATACGCAGTATTTT. Supplemented by reference TRBV9 and TRBJ2-3, the full variable domain reads DSGVTQTPKHLITATGQRVTLRCSPRSGDLSVYWYQQSLDQGLQFLIQYYNGEERAKGNILERFSAQQFPDLHSELNLSSLELGDSALYFCASSVLGGRTDTQYFGPGTRLTVL.

The chain uses TRBV11-2 and TRBJ1-1; a possible D gene is TRBD1 (5 bases). Germline lookup yields CDR1 SGHAT and CDR2 FQNNGV. The CDR3 contains 16 residues. The V end was cut by 9 bases, the J end by 1 base, with 21 bases between. The CDR3 nucleotides read TGTGCCAGTCAAACCAGGGATTACGCCCCGAACACTGAAGCTTTCTTT. It specifies CASQTRDYAPNTEAFF.

This CDR3 reads CASSYSRLANEQFF. In DNA form, the CDR3 reads TGTGCCAGCAGTTACTCGAGACTTGCCAATGAGCAGTTCTTC. The gene calls are TRBV6-2 or TRBV6-3 and TRBJ2-1, with D unclear. The length of the CDR3 is 14 residues. The germline V gene has CDR1 MNHEY and CDR2 SVGEGT. V lost 0 bases, J lost 6 bases, and 9 bases lay in between.

This clone was seen once. The chain recombines TRBV28 with TRBJ2-7, with 14 bases that match TRBD2. Germline CDR1 MDHEN, CDR2 SYDVKM. V lost 4 bases, J lost 3 bases, and 14 bases stayed unmatched. The CDR3 has 19 residues. CDR3 DNA: TGTGCCAGCAGTTCACCCGGGACTAGCGGGAGATCTTGGGACTACGAGCAGTACTTC. Its protein is CASSSPGTSGRSWDYEQYF.

This clone was observed once. The gene calls are TRBV5-5 and TRBJ2-1; 10 bases line up with TRBD2. The CDR3 sequence is 14 residues long. V trimming: 2 bases; J trimming: 4 bases; junction bases outside the gene matches: 0. Germline lookup yields CDR1 SGHKS and CDR2 YYEKEE (reference sequence). The CDR3 here is CASSLLAGYNEQFF. In nucleotides, the CDR3 is TGTGCCAGCAGCTTACTAGCGGGATACAATGAGCAGTTCTTC. The full variable domain, its missing parts supplied by reference TRBV5-5 and TRBJ2-1, is DAGVTQSPTHLIKTRGQQVTLRCSPISGHKSVSWYQQVLGQGPQFIFQYYEKEERGRGNFPDRFSARQFPNYSSELNVNALLLGDSALYLCASSLLAGYNEQFFGPGTRLTVL.

This sequence joins TRBV27 and TRBJ2-7; possible D gene TRBD1, 5 bases. In germline, CDR1 is MNHEY, CDR2 SMNVEV (reference sequence). The V end was cut by 2 bases, the J end by 2 bases, with 10 bases between. The CDR3 spans 14 residues. In DNA form, the CDR3 reads TGTGCCAGCAGTTTACAGGGTCCCACCTACGAGCAGTACTTC. Its translation is CASSLQGPTYEQYF.

V usage is TRBV5-5 and J usage is TRBJ2-7; 7 nucleotides agree with TRBD2. Germline lookup yields CDR1 SGHKS and CDR2 YYEKEE (reference sequence). The CDR3 spans 14 residues. V shed 2 bases, J shed 7 bases, and the junction held 9 bases outside the gene matches. CDR3 bases: TGTGCCAGCAGCTTTGGGGGAGGGCCGGGTGAGCAGTACTTC. This sequence encodes CASSFGGGPGEQYF.

By sample fraction, this clone is medium-sized. The chain combines TRBV6-5 with TRBJ2-2; TRBD1 agrees at 10 bases. The CDR3 contains 15 residues. V shed 6 bases, J shed 6 bases, and the junction held 7 bases outside the gene matches. Germline V CDR1 and CDR2: MNHEY, SVGAGI. The DNA of the CDR3 is TGTGCCAGCAGGCAACCCGGGACAGGGGCCGGGGAGCTGTTTTTT. Protein sequence: CASRQPGTGAGELFF.

The chain recombines TRBV3-1 (or the pseudogene TRBV3-2) with TRBJ2-7; possible D gene TRBD2, 6 bases. V shed 3 bases and J shed 3 bases, with 15 bases lying between them. CDR1 LGHDT and CDR2 YNNKEL come from the germline V gene (reference sequence). CDR3 size: 15 residues. The CDR3 nucleotides are TGTGCCAGCAGCCAGAGTGGCCTAGCGCTCTACGAGCAGTACTTC. It translates to CASSQSGLALYEQYF.

This clone was seen a handful of times. The genes are TRBV27 and TRBJ2-1; 9 nucleotides match TRBD2. CDR3 length: 17 residues. Germline-derived CDR1 and CDR2 are MNHEY and SMNVEV (reference sequence). V trimming: 4 bases; J trimming: 6 bases; junction bases outside the gene matches: 13. CDR3 sequence reads: CASSSPLAGALSNEQFF. The CDR3, as DNA: TGTGCCAGCAGTTCCCCTTTAGCGGGAGCTTTAAGCAATGAGCAGTTCTTC.

The chain is built from TRBV6-2 or TRBV6-3 and TRBJ2-7, with 12 bases identical to TRBD2. With 5 bases clipped from V and 6 bases from J, the junction kept 11 bases outside the gene matches. CDR1 and CDR2 (germline): MNHEY, SVGEGT. This CDR3 spans 16 amino acids. The CDR3 DNA reads as TGTGCCAGCAGTCCCTTTGGACTAGCGGGAAGGCGCGAGCAGTACTTC. It encodes CASSPFGLAGRREQYF.

The genes are TRBV4-2 and TRBJ2-1; D might be TRBD2 (5 bases). The length of the CDR3 is 18 residues. The V gene lost 0 bases and the J gene lost 6 bases, with 21 bases spanning the gap. CDR1 and CDR2 (germline): LGHNA, YNFKEQ. The CDR3 DNA follows: TGTGCCAGCAGCCAAGATGCGACAAGGCTAGGAGGAGGCAATGAGCAGTTCTTC. It yields the protein CASSQDATRLGGGNEQFF.

This clone appeared a few times. The CDR3 region is CASSRQGARGYTF. The CDR3 DNA is TGTGCCAGCAGTCGGCAGGGGGCAAGAGGCTACACCTTC. The J gene is TRBJ1-2, the V gene TRBV6-5; 8 bases are shared with TRBD1. The CDR3 totals 13 residues. V shed 5 bases and J 8 bases; nucleotides not matched to a gene: 7. Germline V gene sequence: CDR1 MNHEY, CDR2 SVGAGI.

The chain couples TRBV19 to TRBJ1-2; D is ambiguous. The CDR3 runs 12 residues. V was shortened by 2 bases and J by 2 bases, with 3 bases between the two germline ends. CDR1 is LNHDA and CDR2 is SQIVND in the germline V gene (reference sequence). CDR3 in amino acids: CASSIRNYGYTF. DNA for the CDR3: TGTGCCAGTAGTATACGGAACTATGGCTACACCTTC.

The gene calls are TRBV30 and TRBJ2-7, with a weak D call TRBD1 (6 bases). Germline CDR1 GTSNPN, CDR2 SVGIG (reference sequence). This CDR3 comprises 13 residues. Deletions cut 2 bases from V and 6 bases from J, with 14 bases between. The CDR3, as DNA: TGTGCCTGGAGTCCGCAAACAGGGACCGAGCAGTACTTC. This translates into CAWSPQTGTEQYF.

This rearrangement joins TRBV12-3 or TRBV12-4 to TRBJ2-1, with TRBD1 identical over 7 bases. V was clipped by 5 bases and J by 8 bases; unmatched bases: 6. There are 13 residues in the CDR3. CDR3 DNA sequence: TGTGCCAGCAGTGTTGACAGGGTTGATGAGCAGTTCTTC. As protein: CASSVDRVDEQFF.